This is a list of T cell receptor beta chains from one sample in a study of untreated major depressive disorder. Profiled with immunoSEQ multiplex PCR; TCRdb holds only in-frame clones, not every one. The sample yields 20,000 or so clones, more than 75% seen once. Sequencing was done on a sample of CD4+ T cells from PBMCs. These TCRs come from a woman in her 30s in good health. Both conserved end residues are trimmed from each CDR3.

CDR3: AGTSGLFDRGNGQF
J: TRBJ2-1
V: TRBV30

CDR3: AALPGARSYNEQF
J: TRBJ2-1
V: TRBV28

CDR3: SASPKETQY
J: TRBJ2-5
V: TRBV20-1

CDR3: ASSLARDGSYEQY
J: TRBJ2-7
V: TRBV28

CDR3: ASSYTGTSGLNEQF
J: TRBJ2-1
V: TRBV6-6

CDR3: ASSLWGAQETQY
J: TRBJ2-5
V: TRBV5-6

CDR3: ASSRGVTEQF
J: TRBJ2-1
V: TRBV7-2

CDR3: ASSLSRQVWNTEAF
J: TRBJ1-1
V: TRBV19

CDR3: ASSLGPPRAGANVLT
J: TRBJ2-6
V: TRBV27

CDR3: ASSPEKSSGANVLT
J: TRBJ2-6
V: TRBV4-2

CDR3: ASRWGLAGGREQY
J: TRBJ2-7
V: TRBV2